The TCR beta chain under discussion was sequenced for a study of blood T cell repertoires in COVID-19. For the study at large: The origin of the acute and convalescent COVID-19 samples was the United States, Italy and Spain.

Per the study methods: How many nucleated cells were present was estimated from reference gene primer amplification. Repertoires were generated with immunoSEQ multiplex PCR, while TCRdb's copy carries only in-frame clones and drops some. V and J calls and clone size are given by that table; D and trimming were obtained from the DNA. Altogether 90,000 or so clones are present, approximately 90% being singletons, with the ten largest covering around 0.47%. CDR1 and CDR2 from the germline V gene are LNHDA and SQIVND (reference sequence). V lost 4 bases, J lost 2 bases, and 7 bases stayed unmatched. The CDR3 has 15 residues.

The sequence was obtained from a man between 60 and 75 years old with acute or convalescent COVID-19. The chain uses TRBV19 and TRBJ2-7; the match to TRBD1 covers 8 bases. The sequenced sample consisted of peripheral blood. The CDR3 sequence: CASSNQRQGTYEQYF. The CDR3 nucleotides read TGTGCCAGTAGTAACCAGAGACAGGGGACCTACGAGCAGTACTTC.